In this sample, the clone carrying this T cell receptor beta chain turned up a few times. This record comes from a study of cytomegalovirus exposure and HLA in healthy donors. CDR1 and CDR2 from the germline V gene are SGHRS and YFSETQ. The CDR3 length is 14 residues. The V end was cut by 4 bases, the J end by 0 bases, with 11 bases between. It was with 60 Vbeta and 13 Jbeta primers that the PCR ran. Assay: immunoSEQ multiplex PCR; the TCRdb copy retains only in-frame clones and omits some. The data hold about 140,000 clones, with around a tenth observed a single time. The chain combines TRBV5-1 with TRBJ2-7; perhaps TRBD1 as D (5 bases). Sequencing used PBMCs. The receptor's source is a male donor in good health and CMV-seronegative. As DNA, the CDR3 is TGCGCCAGCAGCCCGGACACTTCCTCCTACGAGCAGTACTTC. Encoded protein: CASSPDTSSYEQYF.